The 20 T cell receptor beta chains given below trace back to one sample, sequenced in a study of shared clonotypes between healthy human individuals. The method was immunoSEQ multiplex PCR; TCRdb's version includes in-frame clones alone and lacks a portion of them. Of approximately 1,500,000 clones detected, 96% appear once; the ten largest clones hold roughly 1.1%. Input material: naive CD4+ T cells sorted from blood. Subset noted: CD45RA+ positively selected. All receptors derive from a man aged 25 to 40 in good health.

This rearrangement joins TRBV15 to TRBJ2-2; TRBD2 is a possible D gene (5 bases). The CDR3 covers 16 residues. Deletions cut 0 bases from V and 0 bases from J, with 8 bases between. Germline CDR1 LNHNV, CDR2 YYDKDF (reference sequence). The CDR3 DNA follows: TGTGCCACCAGCAGAGATCCAGCGGCGAACACCGGGGAGCTGTTTTTT. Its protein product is CATSRDPAANTGELFF.

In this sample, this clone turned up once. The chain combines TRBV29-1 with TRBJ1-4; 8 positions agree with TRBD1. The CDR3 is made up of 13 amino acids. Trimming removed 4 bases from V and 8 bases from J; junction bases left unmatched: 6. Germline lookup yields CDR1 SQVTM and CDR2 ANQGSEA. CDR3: CSVGRQGKEKLFF. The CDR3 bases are TGCAGCGTTGGCCGACAGGGGAAGGAAAAACTGTTTTTT.

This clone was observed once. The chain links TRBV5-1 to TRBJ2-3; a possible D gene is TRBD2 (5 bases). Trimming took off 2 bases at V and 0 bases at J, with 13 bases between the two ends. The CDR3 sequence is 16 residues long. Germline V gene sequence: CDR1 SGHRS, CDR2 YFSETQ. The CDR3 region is CASSFSAGTSTDTQYF. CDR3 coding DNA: TGCGCCAGCAGCTTCTCTGCGGGTACTAGCACAGATACGCAGTATTTT.

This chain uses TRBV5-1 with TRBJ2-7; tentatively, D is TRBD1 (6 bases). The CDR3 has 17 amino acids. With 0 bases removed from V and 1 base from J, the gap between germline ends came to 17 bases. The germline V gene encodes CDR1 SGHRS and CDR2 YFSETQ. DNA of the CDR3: TGCGCCAGCAGCTTGGCGACGGGGCAGGGGACGTCCTACGAGCAGTACTTC. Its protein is CASSLATGQGTSYEQYF.

CDR3 in DNA: TGTGCCAGCAGCTTCCGCCGGGGGGAAGGGTCCTACGAGCAGTACTTC. Translating it yields CASSFRRGEGSYEQYF. The chain joins TRBV11-2 to TRBJ2-7; 7 nucleotides agree with TRBD2. The CDR3 loop spans 16 amino acids. Losses at the gene ends were 3 bases for V and 1 base for J; bases not matched to a gene: 9. The V gene's germline CDR1 is SGHAT and CDR2 FQNNGV.

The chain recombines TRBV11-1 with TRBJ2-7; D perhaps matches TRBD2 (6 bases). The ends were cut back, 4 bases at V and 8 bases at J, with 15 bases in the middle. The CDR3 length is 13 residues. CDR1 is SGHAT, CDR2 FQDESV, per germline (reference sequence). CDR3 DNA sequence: TGTGCCAGCAGCTGGGACTCCGCAGGAAAGCAGTACTTC. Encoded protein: CASSWDSAGKQYF.

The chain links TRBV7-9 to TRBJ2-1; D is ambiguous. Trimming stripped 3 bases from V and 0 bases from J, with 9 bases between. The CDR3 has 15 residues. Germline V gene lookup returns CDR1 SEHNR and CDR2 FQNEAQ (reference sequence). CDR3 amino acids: CASSFSSYSYNEQFF. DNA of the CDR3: TGTGCCAGCAGCTTTTCGAGCTACTCCTACAATGAGCAGTTCTTC. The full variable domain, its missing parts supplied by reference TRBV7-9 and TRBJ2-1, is DTGVSQNPRHKITKRGQNVTFRCDPISEHNRLYWYRQTLGQGPEFLTYFQNEAQLEKSRLLSDRFSAERPKGSFSTLEIQRTEQGDSAMYLCASSFSSYSYNEQFFGPGTRLTVL.

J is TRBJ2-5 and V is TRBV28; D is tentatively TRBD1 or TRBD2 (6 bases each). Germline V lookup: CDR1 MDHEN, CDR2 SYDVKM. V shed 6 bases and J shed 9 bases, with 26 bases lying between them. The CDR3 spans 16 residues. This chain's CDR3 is CASRQAPGAAHRAQYF. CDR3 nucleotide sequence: TGTGCCAGCAGGCAGGCTCCGGGGGCAGCGCACAGGGCCCAGTACTTC.

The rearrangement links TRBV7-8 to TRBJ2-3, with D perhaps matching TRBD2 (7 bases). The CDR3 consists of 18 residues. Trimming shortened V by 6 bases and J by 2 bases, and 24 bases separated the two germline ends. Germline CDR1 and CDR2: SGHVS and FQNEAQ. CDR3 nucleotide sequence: TGTGCCAGCAGGCCAGGGGACTACCGGGACTCCCCCACAGATACGCAGTATTTT. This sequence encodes CASRPGDYRDSPTDTQYF.

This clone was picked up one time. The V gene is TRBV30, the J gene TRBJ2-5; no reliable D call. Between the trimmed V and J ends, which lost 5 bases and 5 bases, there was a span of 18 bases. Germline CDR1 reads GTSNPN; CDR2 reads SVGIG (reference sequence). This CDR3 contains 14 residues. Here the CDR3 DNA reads TGTGCCTGGGAAACCAAAGGGTTGATCGAGACCCAGTACTTC. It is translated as CAWETKGLIETQYF.

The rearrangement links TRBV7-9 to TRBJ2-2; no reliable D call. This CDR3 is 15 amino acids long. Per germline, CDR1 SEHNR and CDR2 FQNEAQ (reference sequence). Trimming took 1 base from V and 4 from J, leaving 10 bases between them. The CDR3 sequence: CASSLGAVVTGELFF. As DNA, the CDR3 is TGTGCCAGCAGCTTAGGCGCAGTCGTCACCGGGGAGCTGTTTTTT.

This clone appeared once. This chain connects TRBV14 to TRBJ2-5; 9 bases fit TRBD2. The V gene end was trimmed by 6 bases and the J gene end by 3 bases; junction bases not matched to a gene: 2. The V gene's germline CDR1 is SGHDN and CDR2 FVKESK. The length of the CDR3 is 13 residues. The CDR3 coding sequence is TGTGCCAGCAGGAGACTAGCGGAAGAGACCCAGTACTTC. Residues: CASRRLAEETQYF. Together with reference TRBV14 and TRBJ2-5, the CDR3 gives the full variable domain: EAGVTQFPSHSVIEKGQTVTLRCDPISGHDNLYWYRRVMGKEIKFLLHFVKESKQDESGMPNNRFLAERTGGTYSTLKVQPAELEDSGVYFCASRRLAEETQYFGPGTRLLVL.

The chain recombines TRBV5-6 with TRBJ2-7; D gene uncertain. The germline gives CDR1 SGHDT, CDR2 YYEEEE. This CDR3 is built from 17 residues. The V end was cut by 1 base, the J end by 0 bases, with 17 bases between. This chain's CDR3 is CASSLYSPAPSSYEQYF. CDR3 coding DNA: TGTGCCAGCAGCTTGTATAGCCCAGCGCCGTCCTCCTACGAGCAGTACTTC. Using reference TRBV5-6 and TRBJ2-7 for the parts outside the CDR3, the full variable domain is DAGVTQSPTHLIKTRGQQVTLRCSPKSGHDTVSWYQQALGQGPQFIFQYYEEEERQRGNFPDRFSGHQFPNYSSELNVNALLLGDSALYLCASSLYSPAPSSYEQYFGPGTRLTVT.

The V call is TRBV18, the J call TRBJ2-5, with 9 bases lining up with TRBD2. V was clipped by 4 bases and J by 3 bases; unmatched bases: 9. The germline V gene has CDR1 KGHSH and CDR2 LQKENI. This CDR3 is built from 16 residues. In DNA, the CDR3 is TGTGCCAGCTCACACACACCGGGACTAGCAGAAGAGACCCAGTACTTC. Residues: CASSHTPGLAEETQYF.

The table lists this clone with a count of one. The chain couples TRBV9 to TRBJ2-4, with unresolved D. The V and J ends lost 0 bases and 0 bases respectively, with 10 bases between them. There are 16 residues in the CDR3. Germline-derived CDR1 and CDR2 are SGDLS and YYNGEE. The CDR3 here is CASSVGGGLAKNIQYF. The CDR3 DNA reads TGTGCCAGCAGCGTAGGAGGCGGCCTAGCCAAAAACATTCAGTACTTC. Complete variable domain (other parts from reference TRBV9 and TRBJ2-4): DSGVTQTPKHLITATGQRVTLRCSPRSGDLSVYWYQQSLDQGLQFLIQYYNGEERAKGNILERFSAQQFPDLHSELNLSSLELGDSALYFCASSVGGGLAKNIQYFGAGTRLSVL.

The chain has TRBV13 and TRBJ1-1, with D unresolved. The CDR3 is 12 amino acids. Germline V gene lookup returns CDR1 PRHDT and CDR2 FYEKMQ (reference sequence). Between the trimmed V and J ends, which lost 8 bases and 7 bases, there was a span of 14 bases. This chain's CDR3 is CASGLANGEAFF. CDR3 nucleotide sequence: TGTGCCAGCGGGTTGGCGAATGGTGAAGCTTTCTTT.

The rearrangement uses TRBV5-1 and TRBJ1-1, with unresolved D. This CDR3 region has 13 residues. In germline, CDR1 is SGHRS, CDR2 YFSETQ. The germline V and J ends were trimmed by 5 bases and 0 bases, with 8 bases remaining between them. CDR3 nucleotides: TGCGCCAGCAGTGGCAGCATGAACACTGAAGCTTTCTTT. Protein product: CASSGSMNTEAFF.

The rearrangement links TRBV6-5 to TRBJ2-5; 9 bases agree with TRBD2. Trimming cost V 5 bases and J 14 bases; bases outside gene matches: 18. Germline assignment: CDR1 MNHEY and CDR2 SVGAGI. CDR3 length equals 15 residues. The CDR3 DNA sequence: TGTGCCAGCAGTCAACTCGGGCTAGCGGGATTCGGCACCTACTTC. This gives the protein CASSQLGLAGFGTYF.

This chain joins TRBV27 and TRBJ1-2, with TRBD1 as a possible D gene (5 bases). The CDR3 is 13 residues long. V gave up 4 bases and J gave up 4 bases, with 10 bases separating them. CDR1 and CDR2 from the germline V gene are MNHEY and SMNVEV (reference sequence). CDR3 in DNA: TGTGCCAGCAGTTCGACAGCTCTCTATGGCTACACCTTC. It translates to CASSSTALYGYTF.

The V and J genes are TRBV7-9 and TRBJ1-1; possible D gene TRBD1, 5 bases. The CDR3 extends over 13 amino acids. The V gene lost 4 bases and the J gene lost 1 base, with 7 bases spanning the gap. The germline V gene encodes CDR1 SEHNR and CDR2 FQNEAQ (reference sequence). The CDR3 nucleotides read TGTGCCAGCAGCTACGACAGGAACACTGAAGCTTTCTTT. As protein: CASSYDRNTEAFF.